The 20 T cell receptor beta chains reported below all come from one sample, sequenced in a study of PD-1 blockade in classical Hodgkin lymphoma. In every patient, relapse followed autologous stem cell transplantation, while exposure to brentuximab vedotin differed. The protocol was immunoSEQ multiplex PCR, while the TCRdb copy is restricted to in-frame clones and leaves out a portion. The sample includes about 40,000 clones, around 86% of them seen just once. The material was peripheral blood mononuclear cells (PBMCs), obtained at baseline. These receptor sequences come from a human donor with classical Hodgkin lymphoma.

J is TRBJ1-5 and V is TRBV19, with 9 bases aligning to TRBD1. V trimming: 5 bases; J trimming: 6 bases; junction bases outside the gene matches: 11. This CDR3 comprises 16 residues. CDR1 and CDR2 (germline): LNHDA, SQIVND (reference sequence). DNA for the CDR3: TGTGCCAGTAGTTTTCCGGGACAGGGACGTTTTCAGCCCCAGCATTTT. The encoded protein is CASSFPGQGRFQPQHF.

The CDR3 coding sequence is TGTGCCAGCAGTTTATGGGAAGGATTTAATGAAAAACTGTTTTTT. Translating it yields CASSLWEGFNEKLFF. The genes are TRBV28 and TRBJ1-4; no definite D call. Looked up from germline, CDR1 is MDHEN and CDR2 is SYDVKM. With 0 bases removed from V and 4 bases from J, the gap between germline ends came to 9 bases. The CDR3 contains 15 residues.

The J gene is TRBJ2-3, the V gene TRBV5-6; a possible D gene is TRBD2 (6 bases). CDR1 and CDR2 (germline): SGHDT, YYEEEE. The CDR3 length is 14 residues. Trimming left V 0 bases short and J 6 bases short, with 11 bases between. CDR3 DNA sequence: TGTGCCAGCAGCTTGGGCAACGGAGGGGATACGCAGTATTTT. Residues: CASSLGNGGDTQYF.

The chain joins TRBV18 to TRBJ1-5; D call uncertain. Germline-derived CDR1 and CDR2 are KGHSH and LQKENI. The CDR3 has 12 amino acids. Trimming took off 5 bases at V and 3 bases at J, with 5 bases between the two ends. In DNA form, the CDR3 reads TGTGCCAGCTCAAGACCCAATCAGCCCCAGCATTTT. Protein product: CASSRPNQPQHF.

The chain is built from TRBV19 and TRBJ2-2; maybe TRBD2 (6 bases). Germline V CDR1 and CDR2: LNHDA, SQIVND (reference sequence). Trimming took off 3 bases at V and 1 base at J, with 9 bases between the two ends. The CDR3 extends over 15 amino acids. The CDR3 protein is CASSIGGVNTGELFF. The CDR3 DNA is TGTGCCAGTAGTATCGGAGGGGTGAACACCGGGGAGCTGTTTTTT.

This rearrangement joins TRBV5-4 to TRBJ2-3, with TRBD2 identical over 10 bases. From germline, CDR1 is SGHNT and CDR2 YYREEE (reference sequence). The CDR3 consists of 15 residues. V was clipped by 6 bases and J by 5 bases; unmatched bases: 9. CDR3 amino acids: CASKGLAGAVDTQYF. The CDR3 coding sequence is TGTGCCAGCAAGGGGCTAGCGGGAGCAGTAGATACGCAGTATTTT.

The chain uses TRBV19 and TRBJ2-5; 8 bases line up with TRBD1. CDR3 size: 15 residues. The J segment lost 4 bases and the V segment lost 2 bases, leaving 6 bases of the junction unmatched. Germline lookup yields CDR1 LNHDA and CDR2 SQIVND (reference sequence). The CDR3 spells CASSIRQGLRETQYF. CDR3 DNA sequence: TGTGCCAGTAGTATAAGACAGGGGTTAAGAGAGACCCAGTACTTC. The full variable domain, completed using reference TRBV19 and TRBJ2-5, is DGGITQSPKYLFRKEGQNVTLSCEQNLNHDAMYWYRQDPGQGLRLIYYSQIVNDFQKGDIAEGYSVSREKKESFPLTVTSAQKNPTAFYLCASSIRQGLRETQYFGPGTRLLVL.

This chain uses TRBV19 with TRBJ2-5, with 8 bases that match TRBD1. In germline, CDR1 is LNHDA, CDR2 SQIVND (reference sequence). V was pared by 4 bases and J by 4 bases, with 8 bases of the junction left unmatched. CDR3 length equals 15 residues. The CDR3 loop reads CASSKQGQGRETQYF. The CDR3 nucleotides read TGTGCCAGTAGTAAACAAGGACAGGGTAGAGAGACCCAGTACTTC.

The rearrangement uses TRBV2 and TRBJ1-5, with D possibly matching TRBD1 (6 bases). Germline V CDR1 and CDR2: SNHLY, FYNNEI. V was shortened by 4 bases and J by 2 bases, with 18 bases between the two germline ends. The CDR3 contains 17 residues. The CDR3 region has the DNA TGTGCCAGCAGTGGACCGTGGAGGGGGAAAGGCAATCAGCCCCAGCATTTT. Its translation: CASSGPWRGKGNQPQHF.

The chain recombines TRBV29-1 with TRBJ2-5; TRBD1 might be the D (5 bases). This CDR3 has 13 residues. Germline V lookup: CDR1 SQVTM, CDR2 ANQGSEA. V was cut by 7 bases and J by 4 bases, with 16 bases left in between. CDR3 amino acids: CSAQRGFRETQYF. The DNA of the CDR3 is TGCAGCGCCCAAAGGGGATTTCGAGAGACCCAGTACTTC.

The V gene is TRBV28, the J gene TRBJ2-5, with 9 bases that match TRBD2. CDR3 length equals 16 residues. Trimming removed 2 bases from V and 1 base from J; junction bases left unmatched: 5. Germline CDR1 and CDR2: MDHEN and SYDVKM. The CDR3 here is CASSLLAGGFQETQYF. Here the CDR3 DNA reads TGTGCCAGCAGTTTACTCGCGGGAGGGTTCCAAGAGACCCAGTACTTC.

V usage is TRBV2 and J usage is TRBJ1-2; 7 bases are a match to TRBD1. Losses at the gene ends were 5 bases for V and 4 bases for J; bases not matched to a gene: 4. This CDR3 has 13 amino acids. Germline CDR1 reads SNHLY; CDR2 reads FYNNEI. The CDR3, as DNA: TGTGCCAGCAGTCGACAGGGAAGCTATGGCTACACCTTC. Translated: CASSRQGSYGYTF. Using reference TRBV2 and TRBJ1-2 for the parts outside the CDR3, the full variable domain is EPEVTQTPSHQVTQMGQEVILRCVPISNHLYFYWYRQILGQKVEFLVSFYNNEISEKSEIFDDQFSVERPDGSNFTLKIRSTKLEDSAMYFCASSRQGSYGYTFGSGTRLTVV.

The genes are TRBV2 and TRBJ2-7; D is possibly TRBD1 (5 bases). CDR3 length: 14 amino acids. The V end was cut by 6 bases, the J end by 5 bases, with 17 bases between. From germline, CDR1 is SNHLY and CDR2 FYNNEI. CDR3 region: CASRADSSLNEQYF. CDR3 sequence (DNA): TGTGCCAGCAGAGCCGACAGTAGCCTTAACGAGCAGTACTTC.

The rearrangement links TRBV29-1 to TRBJ2-3, with D tentatively TRBD1 (6 bases). Germline V gene data show CDR1 as SQVTM and CDR2 as ANQGSEA. The length of the CDR3 is 13 residues. V was trimmed by 6 bases and J by 5 bases, leaving 15 bases between them. The chain's CDR3 is CSVGASQRDTQYF. CDR3 DNA sequence: TGCAGCGTGGGGGCCAGCCAGAGAGATACGCAGTATTTT.

The J gene is TRBJ1-5, the V gene TRBV7-3, with D possibly TRBD1 on 5 matching bases. This CDR3 is built from 15 residues. Trimming took 2 bases from V and 1 from J, leaving 9 bases between them. Germline V lookup: CDR1 SGHTA, CDR2 FQGTGA. As DNA, the CDR3 is TGTGCCAGCAGCTTAGGGGGTGGAAGCAATCAGCCCCAGCATTTT. It encodes CASSLGGGSNQPQHF.

The chain employs TRBV5-1 and TRBJ2-2, with a possible D match to TRBD1 (6 bases). The CDR3 has 15 amino acids. Trimming left V 4 bases short and J 5 bases short, with 15 bases between. Germline V gene data show CDR1 as SGHRS and CDR2 as YFSETQ. CDR3 sequence (DNA): TGCGCCAGCAGCCCATTGCGCAGGGGAACCGGGGAGCTGTTTTTT. Translating it yields CASSPLRRGTGELFF.

This clone has more than one count but fewer than ten. The chain carries TRBV7-3 and TRBJ1-4; the D is unclear. The CDR3 totals 16 residues. The V gene's germline CDR1 is SGHTA and CDR2 FQGTGA. Trimming took 3 bases from V and 2 from J, leaving 13 bases between them. The CDR3 here is CASSFAYNATNEKLFF. The CDR3 coding sequence is TGTGCCAGCAGCTTTGCCTACAATGCGACTAATGAAAAACTGTTTTTT.

The chain is built from TRBV6-5 and TRBJ2-1; D is unresolved. The CDR3 loop spans 15 amino acids. The V end lost 0 bases, the J end lost 1 base, and 7 bases lay between the germline ends. The germline CDR1 and CDR2 sequences are MNHEY and SVGAGI. The DNA of the CDR3 is TGTGCCAGCAGTTACTCGTTGTTATCCTACAATGAGCAGTTCTTC. As protein: CASSYSLLSYNEQFF.

This rearrangement joins TRBV19 to TRBJ1-2; D perhaps matches TRBD1 (5 bases). The CDR3 consists of 12 residues. Per the germline V gene, CDR1 is LNHDA and CDR2 is SQIVND (reference sequence). V dropped 6 bases and J dropped 4 bases, with 9 bases sitting between them. CDR3 nucleotides: TGTGCCAGTAGGCGGGGGATCTATGGCTACACCTTC. Protein product: CASRRGIYGYTF.

The V call is TRBV6-5, the J call TRBJ2-7; the D call may be TRBD1 or TRBD2 (6 bases each). The germline V gene encodes CDR1 MNHEY and CDR2 SVGAGI. The ends were cut back, 2 bases at V and 6 bases at J, with 14 bases in the middle. The CDR3 loop spans 14 amino acids. As DNA, the CDR3 is TGTGCCAGCAGTTACGTCCACAGGGACTCCGAGCAGTACTTC. As protein: CASSYVHRDSEQYF.